These T cell receptor beta chains were read from a single sample in a study of T cells expressing NK-cell markers. Following a re-call of the 5' RACE reads, TCRdb has one entry per CDR3 protein and lacks DNA. The sample has a few hundred thousand distinct CDR3 sequences. The sequenced sample was blood T cells: a sorted CD56 or NKG2C T cell subset, CD4+ or CD8+ T cells, or bulk PBMC T cells (not recorded which). All receptors derive from a man between 18 and 29 years old in good health. CDR3s include the opening cysteine and the closing phenylalanine or tryptophan.

TRBV9	TRBJ1-1	CASSVVGQGYTEAFF
TRBV5-5	TRBJ1-2	CASSVQGFDGYTF
TRBV6-1	TRBJ1-5	CASSDLGRPQGRPQHF
TRBV2	TRBJ2-3	CASRGTSGTLDTQYF
TRBV20-1	TRBJ2-5	CSAHRAAGETQYF
TRBV7-3	TRBJ1-1	CASSPEGKAEAFF
TRBV25-1	TRBJ1-5	CASSDHRGLHQPQHF
TRBV7-2	TRBJ2-6	CASSLGEANVLTF
TRBV5-1	TRBJ2-3	CASSLGATAAADTQYF
TRBV3-1	TRBJ1-2	CASSQVGVAVGYGYTF
TRBV2	TRBJ2-1	CASTEGTLAGYNEQFF
TRBV5-5	TRBJ2-7	CASSLRARGEQYF
TRBV20-1	TRBJ1-4	CSALNSDEKLFF
TRBV12-3/TRBV12-4	TRBJ1-4	CASTLNLRRKLFF
TRBV5-6	TRBJ2-7	CASSPGDWTGGYLEQYF